This T cell receptor (beta chain) originates from a study of molecular identifiers for immune sequencing clone quantification. Study conclusions and caveats: Clonotypes topping 20 RNA copies carried over 97% of effector molecules but under 1% of naive ones.

A remark on this clonotype: The target antigen is unknown.

Each CDR3 protein is one row after TCRdb ran MiXCR on the PCR reads. The sample carries under 650,000 distinct CDR3 sequences, 20% recorded once. The ends were cut back, 4 bases at V and 3 bases at J, with 12 bases in the middle. CDR1 and CDR2 (germline): SEHNR, FQNEAQ (reference sequence). This CDR3 is built from 14 residues. The sequence was collected from a human donor in good health. Some libraries in this study had Jurkat cell RNA spiked in. The rearrangement joins TRBV7-9 to TRBJ2-5; a weak D match, TRBD2 (5 bases). The material sequenced was naive CD8+ T cells from blood, with Jurkat cell RNA spiked in. Subset given: FACS-sorted CD8+CD4-CCR7+CD45RA+ naive T cells. CDR3 loop: CASSSGRGKETQYF. The CDR3 nucleotides read TGTGCCAGCAGCTCAGGACGGGGTAAAGAGACCCAGTACTTC.